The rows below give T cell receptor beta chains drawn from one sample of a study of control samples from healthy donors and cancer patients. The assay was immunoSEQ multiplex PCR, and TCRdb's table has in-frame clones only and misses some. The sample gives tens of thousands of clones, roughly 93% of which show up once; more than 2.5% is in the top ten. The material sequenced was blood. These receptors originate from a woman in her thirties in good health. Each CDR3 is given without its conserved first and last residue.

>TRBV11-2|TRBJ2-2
ASRRGGAGELF
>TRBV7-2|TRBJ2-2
ASSLGTGELF
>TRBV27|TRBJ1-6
ASSLKGAHSPLH
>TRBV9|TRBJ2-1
ASSVGTSGGLPSYNEQF
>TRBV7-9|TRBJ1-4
ASSFGHSQKLF
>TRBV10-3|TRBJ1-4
AISDYGTNEKLF
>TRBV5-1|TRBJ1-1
ASRPDPMNTEAF
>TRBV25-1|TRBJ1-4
ASSNQEWAEKLF
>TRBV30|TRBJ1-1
AWRRGGFTEAF
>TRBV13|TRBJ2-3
ASSLRVGGSTDTQY
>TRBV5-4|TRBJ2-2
ASSLDRGEWTGELF
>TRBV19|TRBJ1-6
ASSLRGQANSPLH
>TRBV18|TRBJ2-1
ASSLDRGHNEQF
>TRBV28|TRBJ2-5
ASAEGGVRETQY
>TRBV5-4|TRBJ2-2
ASSSGLAGGDTGELF
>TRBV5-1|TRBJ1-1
ASSVGTANTEAF
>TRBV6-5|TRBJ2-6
ASSTDSSGANVLT
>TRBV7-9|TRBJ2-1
ASRENTGNEQF
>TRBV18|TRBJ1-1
ASSPMATMNTEAF
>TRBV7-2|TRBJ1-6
ASSLESGITSPLH
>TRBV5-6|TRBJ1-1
ATRLNTEAF
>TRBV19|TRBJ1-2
ASSDGPSGYT
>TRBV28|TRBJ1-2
ASSQGFRDT